One and the same sample provided the 18 T cell receptor beta chains below, sequenced in a study of T cells in Graves' hyperthyroidism and ophthalmopathy. Amplification of TCR beta CDR3 regions was performed using RNA transcripts as template. HTBI primers were used for first-round RT-PCR of the TCR CDR3. TCRdb reprocessed the multiplex PCR reads via MiXCR and lists one record per CDR3 protein. The data show over 700,000 distinct CDR3 sequences, 38% seen once. The sequencing input was blood. The receptors derive from a young man with Graves' hyperthyroidism.

V gene TRBV7-8 combines with J gene TRBJ1-5, with D unresolved. Per the germline V gene, CDR1 is SGHVS and CDR2 is FQNEAQ. V shed 6 bases and J shed 5 bases, with 14 bases lying between them. The CDR3 has 14 residues. CDR3 nucleotides: TGTGCCAGCAGTTTTCCTCCGGCTGATCAGCCCCAGCATTTT. This translates into CASSFPPADQPQHF.

This clonotype was counted at least ten times. The V gene is TRBV7-8, the J gene TRBJ2-5; D remains unclear. The CDR3 spans 14 residues. V was trimmed by 1 base and J by 5 bases, leaving 11 bases between them. Germline loops: CDR1 SGHVS, CDR2 FQNEAQ. CDR3 coding DNA: TGTGCCAGCAGCTTAGTGGCTCCGAGGGAGACCCAGTACTTC. It is translated as CASSLVAPRETQYF.

The V call is TRBV11-2, the J call TRBJ1-5; maybe TRBD1 (6 bases). The germline gives CDR1 SGHAT, CDR2 FQNNGV. The V end was cut by 5 bases, the J end by 0 bases, with 17 bases between. This CDR3 has 17 residues. The CDR3 spells CASSPSPGHASNQPQHF. The CDR3 DNA is TGTGCCAGCAGCCCAAGCCCGGGACACGCTAGCAATCAGCCCCAGCATTTT.

The chain recombines TRBV11-2 with TRBJ2-7; possible D gene TRBD1, 5 bases. Germline V gives CDR1 SGHAT, CDR2 FQNNGV. CDR3 size: 16 residues. Trimming cost V 5 bases and J 3 bases, with 20 bases left between them. CDR3 coding DNA: TGTGCCAGCAGCCCAGATGGGCAGGGTGGGTACTACGAGCAGTACTTC. This codes for CASSPDGQGGYYEQYF.

This clonotype was seen many times. The rearrangement links TRBV15 to TRBJ1-4, with D maybe TRBD1 (6 bases). The V and J ends lost 6 bases and 6 bases respectively, with 17 bases between them. Germline assignment: CDR1 LNHNV and CDR2 YYDKDF (reference sequence). The length of the CDR3 is 15 residues. The CDR3 sequence: CATRESTGYHEKLFF. CDR3 nucleotide sequence: TGTGCCACCAGGGAATCAACAGGGTATCATGAAAAACTGTTTTTT.

This clonotype was counted many times. The chain couples TRBV29-1 to TRBJ1-1, with 12 nucleotides matching TRBD1. The J segment lost 7 bases and the V segment lost 5 bases, leaving 5 bases of the junction unmatched. CDR3 size: 13 residues. CDR1 and CDR2 (germline): SQVTM, ANQGSEA. CDR3 residues: CSVWGQGASEAFF. The CDR3 DNA reads TGCAGCGTTTGGGGACAGGGGGCAAGTGAAGCTTTCTTT.

This clonotype came up many times. The chain combines TRBV7-6 with TRBJ2-7, with D perhaps matching TRBD1 or TRBD2 (5 bases each). Between the trimmed V and J ends, which lost 0 bases and 8 bases, there was a span of 14 bases. Germline V gene lookup returns CDR1 SGHVS and CDR2 FNYEAQ. This CDR3 is 14 amino acids long. CDR3 sequence reads: CASSLATGPDQQYF. CDR3 sequence (DNA): TGTGCCAGCAGCTTAGCCACGGGGCCGGACCAGCAGTACTTC. The whole variable domain, filled in from reference TRBV7-6 and TRBJ2-7, reads GAGVSQSPRYKVTKRGQDVALRCDPISGHVSLYWYRQALGQGPEFLTYFNYEAQQDKSGLPNDRFSAERPEGSISTLTIQRTEQRDSAMYRCASSLATGPDQQYFGPGTRLTVT.

This clonotype came up a few times. The chain has TRBV12-3 or TRBV12-4 and TRBJ2-7; 7 bases fit TRBD1. After removal of 6 bases from V and 1 base from J, the junction contained 9 bases not matched to a gene. The CDR3 covers 15 residues. The DNA of the CDR3 is TGTGCCAGCAGCTCTCCCGGGACAGAATCCTACGAGCAGTACTTC. Translation gives CASSSPGTESYEQYF.

A word on this clonotype: Possible read error: a much larger clone is one base away. The chain has TRBV2 and TRBJ2-7; possibly TRBD1 or TRBD2 for D (5 bases each). Germline assignment: CDR1 SNHLY and CDR2 FYNNEI. The CDR3 has 17 amino acids. The CDR3 loop is CGSSPSPGDVGSYEQYF. The CDR3 region has the DNA TGTGGCAGCAGTCCTAGCCCTGGGGACGTCGGCTCCTACGAGCAGTACTTC.

This clonotype was seen ten or more times. This rearrangement joins TRBV29-1 to TRBJ2-7; no reliable D call. From germline, CDR1 is SQVTM and CDR2 ANQGSEA. CDR3 length: 13 amino acids. V was pared by 2 bases and J by 5 bases, with 13 bases between. The CDR3 coding sequence is TGCAGCGTTGAACTGAAGGATTCCAACGAGCAGTACTTC. Its translation: CSVELKDSNEQYF.

V usage is TRBV6-5 and J usage is TRBJ1-2; 8 positions match TRBD1. The CDR3 length is 14 residues. V lost 5 bases and J lost 7; bases outside the gene matches: 9. Germline assignment: CDR1 MNHEY and CDR2 SVGAGI. The chain's CDR3 is CASSPIDRGGGYTF. The CDR3 DNA reads as TGTGCCAGCAGTCCAATAGACAGGGGCGGTGGCTACACCTTC.

This clonotype was picked up a small number of times. The V gene is TRBV7-2, the J gene TRBJ1-1; a weak D match, TRBD1 (6 bases). Germline CDR1 reads SGHTA; CDR2 reads FQGNSA. This CDR3 comprises 14 residues. V gave up 3 bases and J gave up 5 bases, with 13 bases separating them. In DNA, the CDR3 is TGTGCCAGCAGCTTCACGACAGGAGCTACTGAAGCTTTCTTT. Translation gives CASSFTTGATEAFF.

V and J are TRBV7-9 and TRBJ1-3; D not certain. The germline V gene has CDR1 SEHNR and CDR2 FQNEAQ (reference sequence). V shed 1 base and J shed 4 bases, with 8 bases lying between them. CDR3 length equals 14 residues. The CDR3 DNA sequence: TGTGCCAGCAGCTTAGACGTCGGGGGAAACACCATATATTTT. The encoded protein is CASSLDVGGNTIYF.

This clonotype was detected ten times or more. The V call is TRBV12-3 or TRBV12-4, the J call TRBJ2-7; a weak D match, TRBD1 (6 bases). This CDR3 contains 14 residues. The V and J ends lost 7 bases and 3 bases respectively, with 16 bases between them. The CDR3 reads CASTLAGVRYEQYF. In nucleotides, the CDR3 is TGTGCCAGCACATTGGCAGGGGTGCGCTACGAGCAGTACTTC.

The chain links TRBV25-1 to TRBJ1-1, with 7 positions matching TRBD1. V dropped 0 bases and J dropped 6; count of bases not matched to a gene: 4. Germline V gene data show CDR1 as MGHDK and CDR2 as SYGVNS. CDR3 length: 14 residues. This CDR3 is CASSEYGQAPEAFF. Here the CDR3 DNA reads TGTGCCAGCAGTGAATACGGACAGGCCCCTGAAGCTTTCTTT.

On this clonotype: With a much larger clone just one base away, this may be a read error. V usage is TRBV10-2 and J usage is TRBJ1-1; D not resolved. CDR3 length equals 11 residues. Between the trimmed V and J ends, which lost 6 bases and 7 bases, there was a span of 9 bases. Germline CDR1 WSHSY, CDR2 SAAADI. The CDR3 DNA reads as TGCGCCAGCAGGACCTCAGGTGAAGCTTTCTTT. Protein sequence: CASRTSGEAFF.

The chain is built from TRBV7-9 and TRBJ2-7, with D perhaps matching TRBD1 (6 bases). Per the germline V gene, CDR1 is SEHNR and CDR2 is FQNEAQ (reference sequence). Deletions cut 3 bases from V and 6 bases from J, with 9 bases between. The CDR3 runs to 12 residues. The CDR3 coding sequence is TGTGCCAGCAGCTTTACAGGGAGCGAGCAGTACTTC. It specifies CASSFTGSEQYF.

Concerning this clonotype itself: A read error may explain this, as a much larger clone is one base away. The chain has TRBV2 and TRBJ1-1; D not resolved. Trimming removed 5 bases from V and 4 bases from J, with 11 bases in between. The CDR3 spans 13 residues. Germline values: CDR1 SNHLY, CDR2 FYNNEI. CDR3 in DNA: TGTGCCAGCAGTCAGGAGGGATTCACTGAAGCTTTCTTT. As protein: CASSQEGFTEAFF.